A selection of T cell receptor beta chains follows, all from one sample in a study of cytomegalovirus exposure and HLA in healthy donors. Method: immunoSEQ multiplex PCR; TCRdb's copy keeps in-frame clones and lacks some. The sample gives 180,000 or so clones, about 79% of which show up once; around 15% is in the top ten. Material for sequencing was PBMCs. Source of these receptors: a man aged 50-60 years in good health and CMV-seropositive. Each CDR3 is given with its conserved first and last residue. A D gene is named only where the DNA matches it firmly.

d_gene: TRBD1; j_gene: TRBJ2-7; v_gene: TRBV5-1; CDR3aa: CASRTAGQGLYEQYF; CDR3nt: TGCGCCAGTAGAACCGCGGGACAGGGACTCTACGAGCAGTACTTC
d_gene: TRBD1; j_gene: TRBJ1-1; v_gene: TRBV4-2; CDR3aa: CASSREKGGQGFNTEAFF; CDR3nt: TGTGCCAGCAGCCGGGAAAAGGGGGGACAGGGTTTTAACACTGAAGCTTTCTTT
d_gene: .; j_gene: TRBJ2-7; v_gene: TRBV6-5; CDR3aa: CASRRGDSYEQYF; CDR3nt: TGTGCCAGCAGGCGCGGGGACTCCTACGAGCAGTACTTC
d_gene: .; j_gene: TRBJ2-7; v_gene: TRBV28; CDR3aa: CASSRRTPYEQYF; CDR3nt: TGTGCCAGCAGCCGTCGTACACCCTACGAGCAGTACTTC
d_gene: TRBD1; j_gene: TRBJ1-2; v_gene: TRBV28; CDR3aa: CASSPGTGYGYTF; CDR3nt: TGTGCCAGCAGTCCCGGGACAGGGTATGGCTACACCTTC
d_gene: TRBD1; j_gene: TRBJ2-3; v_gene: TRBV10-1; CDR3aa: CASSETGTEPDTQYF; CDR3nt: TGCGCCAGCAGTGAAACCGGGACAGAACCCGATACGCAGTATTTT
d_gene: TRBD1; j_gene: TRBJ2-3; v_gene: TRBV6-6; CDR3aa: CASSLAGGSSDTQYF; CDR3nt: TGTGCCAGCAGCCTGGCAGGGGGTAGTTCTGATACGCAGTATTTT
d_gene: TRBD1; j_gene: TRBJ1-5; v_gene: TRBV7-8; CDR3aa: CASSRTSTGVRTQNQPQHF; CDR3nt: TGTGCCAGCAGCCGGACGTCGACAGGGGTACGAACCCAAAATCAGCCCCAGCATTTT
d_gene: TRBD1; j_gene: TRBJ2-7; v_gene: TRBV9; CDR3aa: CASSVGGGMGEQYF; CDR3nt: TGTGCCAGCAGCGTAGGAGGGGGCATGGGCGAGCAGTACTTC
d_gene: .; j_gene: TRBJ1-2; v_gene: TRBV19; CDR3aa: CASSTLAGGRYGYTF; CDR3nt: TGTGCCAGTTCCACTTTAGCGGGCGGGAGATATGGCTACACCTTC
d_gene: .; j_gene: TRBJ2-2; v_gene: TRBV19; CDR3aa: CASSSYLGTGELFF; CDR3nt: TGTGCCAGTAGTAGCTATCTAGGAACCGGGGAGCTGTTTTTT
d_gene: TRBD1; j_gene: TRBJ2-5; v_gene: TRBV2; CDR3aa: CASSPTGAGQETQYF; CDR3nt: TGTGCCAGCAGTCCGACAGGGGCGGGGCAAGAGACCCAGTACTTC
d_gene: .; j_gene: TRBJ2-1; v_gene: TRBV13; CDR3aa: CASSSAPTDEQFF; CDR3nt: TGTGCCAGCAGCTCCGCCCCCACGGATGAGCAGTTCTTC